The 16 T cell receptor beta chains in this list originate from one sample, sequenced in a study of CD8 T cells in Susac syndrome. Reverse transcription of about 0.45 to 1 ug RNA used random hexamers. TCRdb analysed the immunoSEQ multiplex PCR reads with MiXCR anew, one entry per CDR3 protein. The sample has approximately 170,000 distinct CDR3 sequences, roughly 94% seen once. The sample consisted of CD4+ T cells from PBMCs. The receptor set was obtained from a human donor with multiple sclerosis.

The J gene is TRBJ1-3, the V gene TRBV19, with D maybe TRBD1 (5 bases). Trimming removed 7 bases from V and 4 bases from J, with 20 bases in between. The CDR3 covers 16 residues. Germline-derived CDR1 and CDR2 are LNHDA and SQIVND (reference sequence). The CDR3 loop reads CASNTRRRGGGNTIYF. The CDR3 region has the DNA TGTGCCAGTAACACACGGCGGAGGGGTGGCGGAAACACCATATATTTT. The full variable domain, in which reference TRBV19 and TRBJ1-3 provide the parts outside the CDR3, is DGGITQSPKYLFRKEGQNVTLSCEQNLNHDAMYWYRQDPGQGLRLIYYSQIVNDFQKGDIAEGYSVSREKKESFPLTVTSAQKNPTAFYLCASNTRRRGGGNTIYFGEGSWLTVV.

V usage is TRBV6-5 and J usage is TRBJ1-4; a weak D match, TRBD1 (5 bases). The CDR3 has 12 residues. V dropped 5 bases and J dropped 10 bases, with 11 bases sitting between them. Germline V gives CDR1 MNHEY, CDR2 SVGAGI. Here the CDR3 DNA reads TGTGCCAGCAGTAGGGGAGAGGGAAAACTGTTTTTT. It specifies CASSRGEGKLFF.

This chain joins TRBV11-3 and TRBJ2-3; D possibly corresponds to TRBD1 (6 bases). V was clipped by 5 bases and J by 0 bases, with 9 bases between them. The CDR3 consists of 14 residues. CDR1 and CDR2 from the germline V gene are SGHNT and YENEEA. CDR3 protein: CASSRTASTDTQYF. As DNA, the CDR3 is TGTGCCAGCAGCCGGACAGCTAGCACAGATACGCAGTATTTT.

The genes are TRBV2 and TRBJ1-1; tentative D call: TRBD1 (6 bases). V was trimmed by 8 bases and J by 2 bases, leaving 9 bases between them. CDR1 SNHLY and CDR2 FYNNEI come from the germline V gene. The CDR3 contains 12 residues. CDR3 nucleotides: TGTGCCAGCCGGACAGACAACACTGAAGCTTTCTTT. Protein: CASRTDNTEAFF.

This sequence joins TRBV20-1 and TRBJ1-1; D is unresolved. The CDR3 has 16 amino acids. Trimming cost V 0 bases and J 0 bases, with 14 bases left between them. Germline V lookup: CDR1 DFQATT, CDR2 SNEGSKA (reference sequence). The CDR3 sequence: CSAREEGGGLNTEAFF. Here the CDR3 DNA reads TGCAGTGCTAGAGAGGAGGGTGGTGGCCTGAACACTGAAGCTTTCTTT.

CDR3 sequence reads: CASSHPQGGPDRTEAFF. The CDR3 bases are TGTGCCAGCAGCCATCCTCAGGGGGGGCCGGACCGAACTGAAGCTTTCTTT. The chain couples TRBV4-2 to TRBJ1-1; 7 nucleotides agree with TRBD1. After removal of 3 bases from V and 5 bases from J, the junction contained 15 bases not matched to a gene. The CDR3 consists of 17 residues. Germline CDR1 is LGHNA and CDR2 is YNFKEQ.

V and J are TRBV27 and TRBJ2-1; 11 positions agree with TRBD2. The V gene's germline CDR1 is MNHEY and CDR2 SMNVEV (reference sequence). This CDR3 is 18 amino acids long. V was pared by 6 bases and J by 6 bases, with 16 bases of the junction left unmatched. CDR3 DNA: TGTGCCAGCAGCCCCCACAGGGGGACTAGCGGCCTTGCCAATGAGCAGTTCTTC. It translates to CASSPHRGTSGLANEQFF.

This chain connects TRBV11-2 to TRBJ1-1; D may be TRBD1 (6 bases). Trimming stripped 2 bases from V and 3 bases from J, with 10 bases between. Looked up from germline, CDR1 is SGHAT and CDR2 is FQNNGV. The CDR3 has 14 residues. CDR3 sequence reads: CASSLSGAHTEAFF. Written as DNA, the CDR3 is TGTGCCAGCAGCTTATCAGGGGCCCACACTGAAGCTTTCTTT.

The genes are TRBV5-1 and TRBJ2-3, with D perhaps given as TRBD1 or TRBD2 (5 bases each). V lost 0 bases to trimming and J lost 6 bases, with 11 bases between them. Germline CDR1 is SGHRS and CDR2 is YFSETQ. The CDR3 is 14 residues long. The CDR3 loop is CASSLGDRGDTQYF. DNA of the CDR3: TGCGCCAGCAGCTTGGGGGACCGAGGGGATACGCAGTATTTT. Complete variable domain (other parts from reference TRBV5-1 and TRBJ2-3): KAGVTQTPRYLIKTRGQQVTLSCSPISGHRSVSWYQQTPGQGLQFLFEYFSETQRNKGNFPGRFSGRQFSNSRSEMNVSTLELGDSALYLCASSLGDRGDTQYFGPGTRLTVL.

V usage is TRBV5-6 and J usage is TRBJ1-5; the D is unclear. V gave up 5 bases and J gave up 3 bases, with 15 bases separating them. The germline V gene has CDR1 SGHDT and CDR2 YYEEEE. The CDR3 is 15 amino acids. CDR3 amino acids: CASRRLGAINQPQHF. The CDR3 coding sequence is TGTGCCAGCAGGCGTTTGGGAGCAATCAATCAGCCCCAGCATTTT.

V and J are TRBV5-1 and TRBJ2-1; 8 bases agree with TRBD2. CDR3 length: 17 residues. Per the germline V gene, CDR1 is SGHRS and CDR2 is YFSETQ. Trimming removed 4 bases from V and 2 bases from J; junction bases left unmatched: 11. CDR3 in amino acids: CASSPGTSGGAYNEQFF. The CDR3 DNA reads as TGCGCCAGCAGCCCCGGGACTAGTGGGGGGGCCTACAATGAGCAGTTCTTC.

V and J are TRBV9 and TRBJ1-4; D is unresolved. The germline V gene has CDR1 SGDLS and CDR2 YYNGEE. The CDR3 runs 13 residues. V was cut by 7 bases and J by 4 bases, with 11 bases left in between. In DNA, the CDR3 is TGTGCCAGCGAGACGGAGAATAATGAAAAACTGTTTTTT. Translating gives CASETENNEKLFF.

The chain carries TRBV20-1 and TRBJ2-1; 9 nucleotides agree with TRBD2. J gave up 8 bases and V 0 bases, and 17 bases lay outside the gene matches. The CDR3 contains 18 residues. Germline V gene lookup returns CDR1 DFQATT and CDR2 SNEGSKA (reference sequence). CDR3 residues: CSARDLLAGKTTDDEQFF. In nucleotides, the CDR3 is TGCAGTGCTAGAGATCTACTAGCGGGCAAGACAACGGACGATGAGCAGTTCTTC.

CDR3 DNA sequence: TGTGCCTGGATCAGCGACGGGAACACCATATATTTT. Translated, it gives CAWISDGNTIYF. This chain joins TRBV30 and TRBJ1-3; the D is unclear. CDR1 and CDR2 (germline): GTSNPN, SVGIG (reference sequence). V was clipped by 4 bases and J by 7 bases, with 11 bases between them. The CDR3 is 12 residues long.

The chain combines TRBV4-1 with TRBJ2-3; 8 nucleotides align to TRBD2. Germline assignment: CDR1 MGHRA and CDR2 YSYEKL. Losses at the gene ends were 4 bases for V and 4 bases for J; bases not matched to a gene: 13. The CDR3 sequence is 17 residues long. As DNA, the CDR3 is TGCGCCAGCAGCCTCGCCGTACTAGCGGTGGGACCAGATACGCAGTATTTT. Its translation is CASSLAVLAVGPDTQYF.

The V call is TRBV6-6, the J call TRBJ2-1, with 10 nucleotides matching TRBD1. V lost 6 bases, J lost 2 bases, and 7 bases stayed unmatched. The CDR3 runs to 16 residues. Germline CDR1 reads MNHNY; CDR2 reads SVGAGI (reference sequence). In nucleotides, the CDR3 is TGTGCCAGCAGACCCCCCGGGACAGGGGCCTACAATGAGCAGTTCTTC. Its translation is CASRPPGTGAYNEQFF.